This passage covers 5 T cell receptor beta chains from one sample sequenced in a study of neurological immune-mediated disorders. TCRdb recomputed calls from the 5' RACE reads with MiXCR, one row per CDR3 protein. The sample lists tens of thousands of distinct CDR3 sequences; 14% were seen once. Source material: PBMCs. The receptors derive from a woman between 50 and 59 years old in good health.

This clonotype was seen at least ten times. The gene calls are TRBV6-6 and TRBJ1-1; D possibly corresponds to TRBD1 (6 bases). Trimming removed 6 bases at V and 5 bases at J, with 13 bases between. The germline V gene encodes CDR1 MNHNY and CDR2 SVGAGI (reference sequence). The CDR3 is made up of 13 amino acids. In nucleotides, the CDR3 is TGTGCCAGCAGCCTACAGGGTCCGACTGAAGCTTTCTTT. As protein: CASSLQGPTEAFF.

In this sample, this clonotype turned up many times. The chain employs TRBV3-1 and TRBJ1-1; D remains unclear. Per germline, CDR1 LGHDT and CDR2 YNNKEL (reference sequence). CDR3 length equals 11 residues. Trimming pared 3 bases from V and 8 bases from J, leaving 7 bases between. DNA of the CDR3: TGTGCCAGCAGCCACGCCAAGGAAGCTTTCTTT. It specifies CASSHAKEAFF.

There are many counts of this clonotype. The rearrangement uses TRBV7-6 and TRBJ2-3; possibly TRBD1 for D (5 bases). Germline CDR1 reads SGHVS; CDR2 reads FNYEAQ. The CDR3 extends over 18 amino acids. V lost 4 bases, J lost 3 bases, and 23 bases lay in between. The CDR3 here is CASSSPAGALPGTDTQYF. The CDR3 DNA follows: TGTGCCAGCAGCTCTCCAGCAGGCGCCCTGCCAGGGACAGATACGCAGTATTTT.

This clonotype was counted ten times or more. CDR3 sequence reads: CASSLDIAGGNTGELFF. The CDR3 DNA sequence: TGTGCCAGCAGCTTAGATATAGCGGGGGGGAACACCGGGGAGCTGTTTTTT. The rearrangement uses TRBV7-2 and TRBJ2-2; 10 bases map to TRBD2. With 1 base clipped from V and 1 base from J, the junction kept 3 bases outside the gene matches. Per the germline V gene, CDR1 is SGHTA and CDR2 is FQGNSA. The CDR3 is made up of 17 amino acids.

Notes on this clonotype: A much larger clone lies one base from this, so it may be a read error. CDR3 in amino acids: CSVRSTDTQYF. Written as DNA, the CDR3 is TGCAGTGTTAGAAGCACAGATACGCAGTATTTT. The chain couples TRBV20-1 to TRBJ2-3, with no clear D. Per germline, CDR1 DFQATT and CDR2 SNEGSKA (reference sequence). CDR3 size: 11 residues.